This T cell receptor beta chain was captured in a study of blood T cell repertoires in COVID-19. Profiling relied on immunoSEQ multiplex PCR, and the TCRdb table lists in-frame clones only, not all of them. This table holds 150,000 to 200,000 clones, about nine tenths found once. Specimen: peripheral blood. The source is a man between 65 and 85 years old with active or convalescent COVID-19.

This chain's CDR3 is CASSLVGTREPLYEQYF. The CDR3 nucleotides are TGTGCCAGCAGCTTAGTTGGGACTAGGGAACCTCTTTACGAGCAGTACTTC. The rearrangement joins TRBV11-3 to TRBJ2-7; 8 bases line up with TRBD2. The V segment lost 1 base and the J segment 4 bases; nucleotides outside the gene matches: 12. This CDR3 contains 17 residues. The V gene's germline CDR1 is SGHNT and CDR2 YENEEA. Full variable domain (rest looked up from reference TRBV11-3 and TRBJ2-7): EAGVVQSPRYKIIEKKQPVAFWCNPISGHNTLYWYLQNLGQGPELLIRYENEEAVDDSQLPKDRFSAERLKGVDSTLKIQPAELGDSAVYLCASSLVGTREPLYEQYFGPGTRLTVT.